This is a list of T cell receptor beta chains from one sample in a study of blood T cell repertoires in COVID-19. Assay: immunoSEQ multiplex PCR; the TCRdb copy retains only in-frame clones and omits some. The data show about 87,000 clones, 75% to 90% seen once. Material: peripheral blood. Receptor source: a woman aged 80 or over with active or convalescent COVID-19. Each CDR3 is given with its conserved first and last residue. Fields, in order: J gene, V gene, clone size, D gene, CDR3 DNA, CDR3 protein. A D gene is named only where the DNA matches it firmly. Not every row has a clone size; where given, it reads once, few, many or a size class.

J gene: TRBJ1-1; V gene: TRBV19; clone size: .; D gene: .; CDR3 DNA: TGTGCCAGTAGTACCCACCCTTCGACAGAGAACACTGAAGCTTTCTTT; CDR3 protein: CASSTHPSTENTEAFF
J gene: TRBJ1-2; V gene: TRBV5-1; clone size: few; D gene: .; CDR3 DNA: TGCGCCAGCAGCTTCACAGAATATGGCTACACCTTC; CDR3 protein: CASSFTEYGYTF
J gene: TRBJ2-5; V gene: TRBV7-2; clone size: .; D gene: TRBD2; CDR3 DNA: TGTGCCAGCAGCTTTTCCCTAGCGGGAGAGACCCAGTACTTC; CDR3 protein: CASSFSLAGETQYF
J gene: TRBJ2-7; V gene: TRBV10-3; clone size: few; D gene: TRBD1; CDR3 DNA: TGTGCCATCAGTCGACAGGGTTCCTACGAGCAGTACTTC; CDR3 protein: CAISRQGSYEQYF
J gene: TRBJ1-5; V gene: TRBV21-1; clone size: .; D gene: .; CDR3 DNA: TGTGCCAGCAGCAAAGGTCGAGGCAGGGCTGGCCATAGCAATCAGCCCCAGCATTTT; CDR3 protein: CASSKGRGRAGHSNQPQHF
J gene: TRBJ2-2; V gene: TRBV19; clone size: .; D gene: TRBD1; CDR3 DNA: TGTGCCAGTAGTATGCCAGGGGGCTCTAACACCGGGGAGCTGTTTTTT; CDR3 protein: CASSMPGGSNTGELFF
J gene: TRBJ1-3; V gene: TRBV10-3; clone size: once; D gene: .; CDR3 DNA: TGTGCCATCAGCCCACGGGGGGCCGACTCTGGAAACACCATATATTTT; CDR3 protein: CAISPRGADSGNTIYF
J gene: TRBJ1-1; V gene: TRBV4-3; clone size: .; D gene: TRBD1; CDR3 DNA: TGCGCCAGCAGCCATATCCACACAGGGGGCAACACTGAAGCTTTCTTT; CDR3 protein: CASSHIHTGGNTEAFF
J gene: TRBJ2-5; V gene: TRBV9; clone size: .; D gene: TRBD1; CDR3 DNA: TGTGCCAGCAGCGTAGCCGGGACAGCCGTAGAGACCCAGTACTTC; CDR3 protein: CASSVAGTAVETQYF
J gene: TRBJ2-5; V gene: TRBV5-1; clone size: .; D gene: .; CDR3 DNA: TGCGCCAGCCTTAGCGGAGCAGGGGGCCAAGAGACCCAGTACTTC; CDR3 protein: CASLSGAGGQETQYF
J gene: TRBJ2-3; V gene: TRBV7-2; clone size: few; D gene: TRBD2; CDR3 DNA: TGTGCCAGCAGCTTATCCTCACTAGCGGGAGGGCTCACAGATACGCAGTATTTT; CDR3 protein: CASSLSSLAGGLTDTQYF
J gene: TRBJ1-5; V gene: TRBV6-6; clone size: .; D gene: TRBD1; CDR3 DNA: TGTGCCAGCAGCGCCAAAATCGCGGGACAGGTTTTGGGGATGGGCAATCAGCCCCAGCATTTT; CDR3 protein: CASSAKIAGQVLGMGNQPQHF
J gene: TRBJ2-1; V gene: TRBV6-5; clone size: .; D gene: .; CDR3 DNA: TGTGCCAGCACCGATGGGCAGTGGAATGAGCAGTTCTTC; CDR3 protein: CASTDGQWNEQFF
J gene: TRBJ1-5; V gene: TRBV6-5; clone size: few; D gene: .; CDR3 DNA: TGTGCCAGCAGGGGCTCGGGAGGTAGCAATCAGCCCCAGCATTTT; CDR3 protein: CASRGSGGSNQPQHF
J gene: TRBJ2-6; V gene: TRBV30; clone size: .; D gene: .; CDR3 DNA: TGTGCCTGGGCCCACCGGGGCTCTGGGGCCAACGTCCTGACTTTC; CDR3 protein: CAWAHRGSGANVLTF
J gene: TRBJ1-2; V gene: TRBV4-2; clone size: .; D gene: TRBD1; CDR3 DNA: TGTGCCAGCAGCCGAGGCCCGGGACAGGGACTAAACTATGGCTACACCTTC; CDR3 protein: CASSRGPGQGLNYGYTF
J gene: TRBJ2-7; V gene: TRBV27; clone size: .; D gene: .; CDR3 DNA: TGTGCCAGCAGTTTAGCCCCTCGGGGAGCCTACGAGCAGTACTTC; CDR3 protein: CASSLAPRGAYEQYF
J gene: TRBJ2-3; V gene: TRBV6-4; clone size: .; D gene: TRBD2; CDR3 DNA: TGTGCCAGCAGCCAGACCGGGACTAGCCCCCCAGATACGCAGTATTTT; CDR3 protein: CASSQTGTSPPDTQYF
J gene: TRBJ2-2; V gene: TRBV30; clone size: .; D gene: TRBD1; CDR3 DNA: TGTGCCTGGAGCCGACAGGGGGCAAGTACCGGGGAGCTGTTTTTT; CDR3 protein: CAWSRQGASTGELFF
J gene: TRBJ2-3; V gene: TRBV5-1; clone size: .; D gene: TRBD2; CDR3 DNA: TGCGCCAGCAGCTTGGGCGTGCTAGCGGGGCCCACAGATACGCAGTATTTT; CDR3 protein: CASSLGVLAGPTDTQYF
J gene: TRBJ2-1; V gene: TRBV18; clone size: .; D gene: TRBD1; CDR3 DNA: TGTGCCAGCTCGCTCAAACAGGGGAGCCACGGCAATGAGCAGTTCTTC; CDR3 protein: CASSLKQGSHGNEQFF
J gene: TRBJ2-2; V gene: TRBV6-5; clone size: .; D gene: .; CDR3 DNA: TGTGCCACCCGACAGGACGGGGAGCTGTTTTTT; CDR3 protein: CATRQDGELFF
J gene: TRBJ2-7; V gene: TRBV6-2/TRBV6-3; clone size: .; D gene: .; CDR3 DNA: TGTGCCAGCAGTCCACAAGAGTTGACAGCGCAGTACTTC; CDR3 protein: CASSPQELTAQYF
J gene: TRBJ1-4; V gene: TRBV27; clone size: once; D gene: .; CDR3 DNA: TGTGCCAGCAGTTTACTAGGAGGGGTGGATGAAAAACTGTTTTTT; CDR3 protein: CASSLLGGVDEKLFF
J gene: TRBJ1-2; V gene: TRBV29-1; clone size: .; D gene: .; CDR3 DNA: TGCAGCGTTGAATGGCAGAATGGCTACACCTTC; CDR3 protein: CSVEWQNGYTF
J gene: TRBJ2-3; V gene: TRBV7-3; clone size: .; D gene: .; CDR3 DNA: TGTGCCAGCAGCCCGAACGCGCTCAGCACAGATACGCAGTATTTT; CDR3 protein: CASSPNALSTDTQYF
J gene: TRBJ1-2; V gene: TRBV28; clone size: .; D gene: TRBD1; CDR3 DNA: TGTGCCAGCAGGAAACAGGGGGTAGACTATGGCTACACCTTC; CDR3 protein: CASRKQGVDYGYTF
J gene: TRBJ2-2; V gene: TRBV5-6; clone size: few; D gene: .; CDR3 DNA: TGTGCCAGCAGCCCAATTTCAGGGATTTCCGGGGAGCTGTTTTTT; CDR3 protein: CASSPISGISGELFF
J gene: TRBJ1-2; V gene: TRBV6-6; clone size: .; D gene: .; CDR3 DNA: TGTGCCAGCGGCGAGGGGAGGACGGCCTATGGCTACACCTTC; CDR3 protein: CASGEGRTAYGYTF
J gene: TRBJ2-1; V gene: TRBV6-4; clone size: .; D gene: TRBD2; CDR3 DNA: TGTGCCAGCAGAGAACTAGCGGGAGGGAACAATGAGCAGTTCTTC; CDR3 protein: CASRELAGGNNEQFF
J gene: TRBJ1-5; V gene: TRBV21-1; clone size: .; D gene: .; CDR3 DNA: TGTGCCAGCAGCAAAACCCCTATTAGGGAGGCGGATCAGCCCCAGCATTTT; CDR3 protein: CASSKTPIREADQPQHF
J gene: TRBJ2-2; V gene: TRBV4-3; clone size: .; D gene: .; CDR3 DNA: TGCGCCAGCAGCCAAGAACTCCTGTCGTCCGGGGAGCTGTTTTTT; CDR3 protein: CASSQELLSSGELFF
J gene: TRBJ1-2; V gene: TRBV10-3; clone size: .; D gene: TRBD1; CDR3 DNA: TGTGCCATCAGCCGAGACAGGGACCAGGGCTACACCTTC; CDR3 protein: CAISRDRDQGYTF
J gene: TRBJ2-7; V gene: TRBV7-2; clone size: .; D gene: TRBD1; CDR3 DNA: TGTGCCAGCAGTACAGGACAGGCGTCCTACGAGCAGTACTTC; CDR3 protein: CASSTGQASYEQYF
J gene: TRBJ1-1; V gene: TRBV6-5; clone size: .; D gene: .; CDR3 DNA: TGCGCCACCCAGGGGTTGAGCCCTGAAGCTTTCTTT; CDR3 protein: CATQGLSPEAFF
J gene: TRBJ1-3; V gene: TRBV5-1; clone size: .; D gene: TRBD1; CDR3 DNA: TGCGCCAGCAGCTTCACAGGGGGCTCTGGAAACACCATATATTTT; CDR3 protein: CASSFTGGSGNTIYF
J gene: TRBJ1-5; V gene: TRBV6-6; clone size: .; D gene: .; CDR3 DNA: TGTGCCAGCAGTCGAACATCAGGGACCCCAAGGGGGAAGGATCAGCCCCAGCATTTT; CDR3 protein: CASSRTSGTPRGKDQPQHF
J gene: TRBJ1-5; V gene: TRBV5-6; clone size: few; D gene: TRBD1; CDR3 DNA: TGTGCCAGCAGCTGGACAGGACTTAGCAATCAGCCCCAGCATTTT; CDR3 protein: CASSWTGLSNQPQHF
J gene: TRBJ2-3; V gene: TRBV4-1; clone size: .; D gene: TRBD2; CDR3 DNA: TGCGCCAGCAGCCAAGATAGTGGGCGGGGGTTACATGATACGCAGTATTTT; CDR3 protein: CASSQDSGRGLHDTQYF
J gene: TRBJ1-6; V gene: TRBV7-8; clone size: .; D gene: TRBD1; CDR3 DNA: TGTGCCAGCGGGCCAGGGACAGGAGATAATTCACCCCTCCACTTT; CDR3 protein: CASGPGTGDNSPLHF
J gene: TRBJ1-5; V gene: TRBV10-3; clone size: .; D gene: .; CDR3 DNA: TGTGCCATCAGTGGGGGGGACCAGCCCCAGCATTTT; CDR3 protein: CAISGGDQPQHF
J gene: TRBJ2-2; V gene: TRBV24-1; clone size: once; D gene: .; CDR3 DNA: TGTGCCACAGCCCCGGACAGATACGGGGAGCTGTTTTTT; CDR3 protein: CATAPDRYGELFF
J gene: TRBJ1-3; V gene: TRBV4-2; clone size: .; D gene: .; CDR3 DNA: TGTGCCAGCAGCCAAGATTTGGAGGGAAGTGGAAACACCATATATTTT; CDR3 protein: CASSQDLEGSGNTIYF
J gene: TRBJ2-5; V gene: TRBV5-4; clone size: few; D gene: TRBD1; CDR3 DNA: TGTGCCAGCAGCCCCGGACAGGGAAAAGAGACCCAGTACTTC; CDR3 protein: CASSPGQGKETQYF
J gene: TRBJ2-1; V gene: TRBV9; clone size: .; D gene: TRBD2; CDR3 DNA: TGTGCCAGCAGCGTAGGGACCAGCGGGGACTACAATGAGCAGTTCTTC; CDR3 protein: CASSVGTSGDYNEQFF
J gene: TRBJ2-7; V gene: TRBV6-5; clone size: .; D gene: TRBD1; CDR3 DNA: TGTGCCAGCAGTCCCGGGACAGGGAGGCACGAGCAGTACTTC; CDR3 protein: CASSPGTGRHEQYF
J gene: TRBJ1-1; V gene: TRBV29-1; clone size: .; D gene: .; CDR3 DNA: TGCAGCGTTGAAGAGGGGGCCCCGCCGAAGGCTTTCTTT; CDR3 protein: CSVEEGAPPKAFF
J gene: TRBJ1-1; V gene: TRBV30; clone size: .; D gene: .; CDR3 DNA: TGTGCCTGGAGTGTAGGCGGGCCTTTCACTGAAGCTTTCTTT; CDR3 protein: CAWSVGGPFTEAFF
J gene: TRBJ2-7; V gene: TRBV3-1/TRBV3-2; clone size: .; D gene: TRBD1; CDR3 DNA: TGTGCCAGCAGCCCCGGGATAGGGACAGGGGTCTTCTCCGAGCAGTACTTC; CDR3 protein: CASSPGIGTGVFSEQYF
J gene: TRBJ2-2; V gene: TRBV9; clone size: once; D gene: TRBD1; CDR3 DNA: TGTGCCAGCAGCGTAGGGACAGGGAACGGCGGGGAGCTGTTTTTT; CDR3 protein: CASSVGTGNGGELFF
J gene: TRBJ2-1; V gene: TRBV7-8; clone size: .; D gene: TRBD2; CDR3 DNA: TGTGCCAGCAGCGTAACCGGCGGGGGGGCCCCGAATGAGCAGTTCTTC; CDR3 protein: CASSVTGGGAPNEQFF
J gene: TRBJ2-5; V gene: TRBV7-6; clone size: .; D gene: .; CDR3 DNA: TGTGCCAGCAGTTTAGCAGGAGGGTGGGAGACCCAGTACTTC; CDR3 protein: CASSLAGGWETQYF